This T cell receptor beta chain was documented in a study of CD8+ T cells in alopecia areata. V dropped 2 bases and J dropped 3; count of bases not matched to a gene: 10. This CDR3 region has 16 residues. Germline CDR1 reads MNHNS; CDR2 reads SASEGT. Concerning this clone itself: Antigen specificity is unknown.

General study points: Relative to normal scalp, lesional scalp, especially alopecia totalis/universalis, showed higher clonality.

As to treatment: oral pan-JAK inhibitor, 5-10 mg twice daily. Sequencing templates came from extracted RNA that was reverse transcribed into cDNA. The data were produced by immunoSEQ multiplex PCR, yet TCRdb's version contains in-frame clones alone and is incomplete. The data show roughly 140,000 clones, approximately 85% seen once. The rearrangement joins TRBV6-1 to TRBJ2-7, with TRBD2 identical over 7 bases. This clonotype originated in a human donor with alopecia areata. The specimen was CD8+ T cells sorted from blood, collected at week 4, from a patient treated with tofacitinib. The CDR3 region is CASSESVREGYYEQYF. In DNA form, the CDR3 reads TGTGCCAGCAGTGAATCTGTCAGGGAGGGTTACTACGAGCAGTACTTC.